The 21 T cell receptor beta chains listed next were all sequenced from one sample in a study of T-cell memory formation after mild COVID-19. Via MiXCR, TCRdb re-called the 5' RACE reads, giving one row per CDR3 protein. The repertoire includes hundreds of thousands of distinct CDR3 sequences, roughly 15% of them detected once, and 20% to 25% sits in the top ten. Material: PBMCs or a T cell subset sorted from them (not recorded which). These receptors came from a man in his late teens or twenties who had mild COVID-19 (a few samples of this study predate the infection). Cell type and time point are not known.

Ten or more counts support this clonotype. The rearrangement links TRBV7-9 to TRBJ2-2; D is unclear. V dropped 10 bases and J dropped 6 bases, with 15 bases sitting between them. The length of the CDR3 is 13 residues. From germline, CDR1 is SEHNR and CDR2 FQNEAQ (reference sequence). The DNA of the CDR3 is TGTGCCACCTCCGGCGGCGTCCCCGGGGAGCTGTTTTTT. This translates into CATSGGVPGELFF.

The chain joins TRBV5-1 to TRBJ2-3; D is possibly TRBD1 (6 bases). The length of the CDR3 is 17 residues. Germline CDR1 reads SGHRS; CDR2 reads YFSETQ. Trimming removed 0 bases at V and 0 bases at J, with 14 bases between. The CDR3 coding sequence is TGCGCCAGCAGCTTGGCTCTGACAGGAGCTAGCACAGATACGCAGTATTTT. Its translation is CASSLALTGASTDTQYF.

This chain connects TRBV4-3 to TRBJ1-1, with 8 positions matching TRBD1. CDR1 is LGHNA and CDR2 is YSLEER in the germline V gene. The trim removed 4 bases at V and 3 bases at J, leaving 4 bases unmatched. The CDR3 has 14 residues. The CDR3: CASSRETGDTEAFF. DNA for the CDR3: TGCGCCAGCAGCCGGGAGACAGGGGACACTGAAGCTTTCTTT.

The rearrangement links TRBV10-3 to TRBJ2-5; a possible D gene is TRBD1 (6 bases). This CDR3 has 13 residues. The germline V gene has CDR1 ENHRY and CDR2 SYGVKD. Between the trimmed V and J ends, which lost 6 bases and 4 bases, there was a span of 12 bases. The CDR3 sequence is CAISPQGSETQYF. In DNA, the CDR3 is TGTGCCATCAGCCCCCAGGGGTCAGAGACCCAGTACTTC.

Notes on this clonotype: This CDR3 is missing its conserved last phenylalanine or tryptophan, likely due to a read error. This chain links TRBV12-3 or TRBV12-4 with TRBJ2-1; 9 positions match TRBD1. V was clipped by 3 bases and J by 12 bases; unmatched bases: 6. The CDR3 spans 13 residues. CDR3 amino acids: CASSFVLGQGQFL. The CDR3 DNA follows: TGTGCCAGCAGTTTTGTGTTGGGACAGGGGCAGTTCTTA.

This clonotype was found many times. The chain uses TRBV7-3 and TRBJ1-1; TRBD1 is a possible D gene (6 bases). Trimming cost V 3 bases and J 11 bases, with 13 bases left between them. Germline V gene lookup returns CDR1 SGHTA and CDR2 FQGTGA. This CDR3 has 12 residues. CDR3 region: CASSLGQGSAFF. CDR3 nucleotides: TGTGCCAGCAGCTTGGGGCAGGGGTCGGCTTTCTTT. Full variable domain (rest looked up from reference TRBV7-3 and TRBJ1-1): GAGVSQTPSNKVTEKGKYVELRCDPISGHTALYWYRQSLGQGPEFLIYFQGTGAADDSGLPNDRFFAVRPEGSVSTLKIQRTERGDSAVYLCASSLGQGSAFFGQGTRLTVV.

J is TRBJ2-3 and V is TRBV19, with D tentatively TRBD2 (5 bases). This CDR3 is built from 15 residues. Between the trimmed V and J ends, which lost 5 bases and 0 bases, there was a span of 12 bases. Germline assignment: CDR1 LNHDA and CDR2 SQIVND (reference sequence). CDR3: CASSRAAESTDTQYF. For the CDR3, the DNA is TGTGCCAGTAGTCGTGCAGCGGAGAGCACAGATACGCAGTATTTT.

This clonotype was seen a few times. The chain links TRBV6-5 to TRBJ1-6, with a weak D call TRBD1 (5 bases). V lost 0 bases and J 10 bases, leaving 13 bases between the germline ends. The CDR3 has 15 amino acids. CDR1 and CDR2 (germline): MNHEY, SVGAGI. CDR3 DNA: TGTGCCAGCAGTTACTCGGGCAGGGCGAGCTCACCCCTCCACTTT. Its translation: CASSYSGRASSPLHF.

The J gene is TRBJ1-6, the V gene TRBV7-2, with 7 nucleotides matching TRBD1. The CDR3 is 17 amino acids. Per the germline V gene, CDR1 is SGHTA and CDR2 is FQGNSA. With 1 base clipped from V and 6 bases from J, the junction kept 9 bases outside the gene matches. The CDR3 loop reads CASSLVGAGQINSPLHF. CDR3 nucleotides: TGTGCCAGCAGCTTAGTAGGTGCGGGACAGATTAATTCACCCCTCCACTTT.

The gene calls are TRBV11-1 and TRBJ1-1; D perhaps matches TRBD1 (6 bases). V was pared by 5 bases and J by 3 bases, with 13 bases between. The CDR3 has 14 amino acids. Germline CDR1 SGHAT, CDR2 FQDESV (reference sequence). CDR3 in amino acids: CASSAGVSHTEAFF. The CDR3 nucleotides are TGTGCCAGCAGCGCAGGGGTAAGTCACACTGAAGCTTTCTTT.

In its sample, this clonotype was seen a few times. This chain links TRBV9 with TRBJ1-4, with a tentative D call TRBD1 (6 bases). Deletions cut 0 bases from V and 4 bases from J, with 10 bases between. The CDR3 covers 15 residues. Germline V CDR1 and CDR2: SGDLS, YYNGEE. For the CDR3, the DNA is TGTGCCAGCAGCGTAGCGCCCAGGGGTAATGAAAAACTGTTTTTT. This sequence encodes CASSVAPRGNEKLFF.

This clonotype has only a few counts. This chain uses TRBV9 with TRBJ2-7, with D maybe TRBD1 (5 bases). This CDR3 contains 15 residues. Germline V CDR1 and CDR2: SGDLS, YYNGEE. Trimming took 3 bases from V and 7 from J, leaving 20 bases between them. This CDR3 is CASSAHGAPGMEQYF. In nucleotides, the CDR3 is TGTGCCAGCAGCGCGCATGGGGCCCCGGGTATGGAGCAGTACTTC.

The chain uses TRBV6-2 or TRBV6-3 and TRBJ2-5; TRBD1 is a possible D gene (5 bases). This CDR3 comprises 15 residues. Trimming removed 4 bases at V and 7 bases at J, with 19 bases between. CDR1 is MNHEY and CDR2 is SVGEGT in the germline V gene. Here the CDR3 reads CASSSLQDSPGTQYF. CDR3 DNA sequence: TGTGCCAGCAGTTCGTTGCAAGACAGCCCGGGGACCCAGTACTTC.

The chain links TRBV7-8 to TRBJ2-5; D tentatively reads TRBD1 or TRBD2 (6 bases each). The V and J ends lost 3 bases and 2 bases respectively, with 13 bases between them. Germline CDR1 and CDR2: SGHVS and FQNEAQ. CDR3 length: 15 amino acids. The chain's CDR3 is CASSLGGPFQETQYF. The CDR3 DNA reads as TGTGCCAGCAGCTTGGGGGGCCCCTTTCAAGAGACCCAGTACTTC.

This clonotype was found a few times. CDR3 residues: CASSKLAGDNEQYF. The CDR3 nucleotides are TGTGCCAGCAGTAAACTAGCGGGGGACAACGAGCAGTACTTC. This chain joins TRBV6-5 and TRBJ2-7, with 11 bases fitting TRBD2. The V gene's germline CDR1 is MNHEY and CDR2 SVGAGI. The CDR3 covers 14 residues. The trim removed 5 bases at V and 5 bases at J, leaving 5 bases unmatched.

This clonotype was observed a few times. V is TRBV12-3 or TRBV12-4 and J is TRBJ2-5, with D possibly matching TRBD2 (5 bases). V was pared by 3 bases and J by 9 bases, with 14 bases between. CDR3 length equals 13 residues. The CDR3 bases are TGTGCCAGCAGTTTGAATCGGGGAGACGCCCAGTACTTC. As protein: CASSLNRGDAQYF.

This clonotype was picked up a small number of times. The chain joins TRBV5-1 to TRBJ1-1; 9 bases are a match to TRBD1. CDR3 size: 16 residues. With 2 bases clipped from V and 5 bases from J, the junction kept 10 bases outside the gene matches. Germline CDR1 and CDR2: SGHRS and YFSETQ. The CDR3 spells CASSLHRGPGGTEAFF. The CDR3 nucleotides are TGCGCCAGCAGCTTACACAGGGGGCCAGGGGGTACTGAAGCTTTCTTT.

This chain connects TRBV4-1 to TRBJ2-5, with TRBD2 matching over 10 bases. Germline loops: CDR1 MGHRA, CDR2 YSYEKL. V trimming: 2 bases; J trimming: 5 bases; junction bases outside the gene matches: 5. The CDR3 sequence is 15 residues long. The CDR3 protein is CASSQSGGAVETQYF. In DNA form, the CDR3 reads TGCGCCAGCAGCCAAAGCGGGGGGGCCGTGGAGACCCAGTACTTC.

The J gene is TRBJ2-1, the V gene TRBV27; 14 bases line up with TRBD2. The CDR3 is 16 amino acids. Germline V gives CDR1 MNHEY, CDR2 SMNVEV (reference sequence). The ends lost 4 bases at V and 6 bases at J; junction bases unmatched: 5. DNA for the CDR3: TGTGCCAGCAGTTCGGGACTAGCGGGGGTCATCAATGAGCAGTTCTTC. Its protein is CASSSGLAGVINEQFF.

This clonotype occurred many times. This sequence joins TRBV7-9 and TRBJ1-3; D not resolved. Trimming took 3 bases from V and 0 from J, leaving 9 bases between them. The CDR3 is 15 amino acids. From germline, CDR1 is SEHNR and CDR2 FQNEAQ (reference sequence). The CDR3 DNA sequence: TGTGCCAGCAGCTTGCTCGGTCTCTCTGGAAACACCATATATTTT. This sequence encodes CASSLLGLSGNTIYF. Full variable domain (outside the CDR3, taken from reference TRBV7-9 and TRBJ1-3): DTGVSQNPRHKITKRGQNVTFRCDPISEHNRLYWYRQTLGQGPEFLTYFQNEAQLEKSRLLSDRFSAERPKGSFSTLEIQRTEQGDSAMYLCASSLLGLSGNTIYFGEGSWLTVV.

The chain carries TRBV5-1 and TRBJ2-5; D unresolved. This CDR3 spans 12 amino acids. Trimming shortened V by 4 bases and J by 2 bases, and 6 bases separated the two germline ends. Germline V gene sequence: CDR1 SGHRS, CDR2 YFSETQ. As DNA, the CDR3 is TGCGCCAGCAGCGCCACGCAAGAGACCCAGTACTTC. Its protein product is CASSATQETQYF.